These T cell receptor beta chains were read from a single sample in a study. Each CDR3 protein gets one entry after TCRdb re-called the 5' RACE reads with MiXCR. The repertoire holds about 8,200 distinct CDR3 sequences, with about two thirds as singletons. Sequenced sample: tumor-infiltrating naive CD4+ T cells sorted from the breast tumor. The receptors come from a female donor with breast cancer. Each CDR3 is given with its conserved first and last residue. D genes are given only for firm matches. Clone size is shown for a subset of rows, as once, few, many or a class of expanded clone.

v_gene: TRBV7-9
d_gene: TRBD1
abundance: once
j_gene: TRBJ2-5
CDR3aa: CASRGQGGQETQYF
CDR3nt: TGCGCCAGCAGGGGACAGGGCGGGCAAGAGACCCAGTACTTC

v_gene: TRBV29-1
d_gene: TRBD1
abundance: NA
j_gene: TRBJ2-5
CDR3aa: CSVGGQGAEETQYF
CDR3nt: TGCAGCGTAGGGGGACAGGGGGCGGAAGAGACCCAGTACTTC

v_gene: TRBV7-3
d_gene: TRBD2
abundance: once
j_gene: TRBJ2-3
CDR3aa: CASSLSGGYTDTQYF
CDR3nt: TGTGCCAGCAGCCTTAGCGGGGGCTACACAGATACGCAGTATTTT

v_gene: TRBV5-8
d_gene: NA
abundance: few
j_gene: TRBJ2-1
CDR3aa: CASSLGSGGSSYNEQFF
CDR3nt: TGTGCCAGCAGCTTGGGGTCTGGGGGGAGCTCCTACAATGAGCAGTTCTTC

v_gene: TRBV7-8
d_gene: NA
abundance: NA
j_gene: TRBJ2-7
CDR3aa: CASSLMARELDEQYF
CDR3nt: TGTGCCAGCAGCTTAATGGCAAGGGAGCTGGACGAGCAGTACTTC

v_gene: TRBV29-1
d_gene: NA
abundance: NA
j_gene: TRBJ1-1
CDR3aa: CSVNTGAMNTEAFF
CDR3nt: TGCAGCGTTAACACAGGAGCAATGAACACTGAAGCTTTCTTT

v_gene: TRBV4-2
d_gene: NA
abundance: NA
j_gene: TRBJ2-1
CDR3aa: CASSQGGYYNEQFF
CDR3nt: TGTGCCAGCAGCCAGGGGGGCTACTACAATGAGCAGTTCTTC

v_gene: TRBV12-3/TRBV12-4
d_gene: NA
abundance: NA
j_gene: TRBJ2-7
CDR3aa: CASRKPDSYEQYF
CDR3nt: TGTGCCAGCAGAAAACCCGACTCCTACGAGCAGTACTTC

v_gene: TRBV7-3
d_gene: NA
abundance: NA
j_gene: TRBJ2-3
CDR3aa: CASSSAVSTDTQYF
CDR3nt: TGTGCCAGCAGCTCGGCAGTCAGCACAGATACGCAGTATTTT

v_gene: TRBV7-8
d_gene: NA
abundance: NA
j_gene: TRBJ2-3
CDR3aa: CASSLGTDTDTQYF
CDR3nt: TGTGCCAGCAGCTTAGGGACTGATACAGATACGCAGTATTTT

v_gene: TRBV6-1
d_gene: NA
abundance: NA
j_gene: TRBJ2-5
CDR3aa: CASSQGAQETQYF
CDR3nt: TGTGCCAGCAGCCAAGGAGCCCAAGAGACCCAGTACTTC

v_gene: TRBV20-1
d_gene: NA
abundance: NA
j_gene: TRBJ1-1
CDR3aa: CSATTDGRTEAFF
CDR3nt: TGCAGTGCTACGACCGACGGTAGGACTGAAGCTTTCTTT

v_gene: TRBV29-1
d_gene: TRBD2
abundance: NA
j_gene: TRBJ2-3
CDR3aa: CSVLTSGSTDTQYF
CDR3nt: TGCAGCGTTCTGACTAGCGGTAGCACAGATACGCAGTATTTT

v_gene: TRBV20-1
d_gene: TRBD2
abundance: large
j_gene: TRBJ2-7
CDR3aa: CSAIEAGAYEQYF
CDR3nt: TGCAGTGCCATTGAAGCGGGGGCCTACGAGCAGTACTTC

v_gene: TRBV5-1
d_gene: TRBD2
abundance: NA
j_gene: TRBJ2-7
CDR3aa: CASSLDGTSGDEQYF
CDR3nt: TGCGCCAGCAGCTTGGACGGGACTAGCGGAGACGAGCAGTACTTC

v_gene: TRBV4-1
d_gene: NA
abundance: once
j_gene: TRBJ2-5
CDR3aa: CASSQGARAETQYF
CDR3nt: TGCGCCAGCAGCCAGGGGGCTAGGGCGGAGACCCAGTACTTC

v_gene: TRBV28
d_gene: NA
abundance: NA
j_gene: TRBJ1-2
CDR3aa: CATLRQYGYTF
CDR3nt: TGTGCCACCTTAAGGCAGTATGGCTACACCTTC

v_gene: TRBV20-1
d_gene: NA
abundance: NA
j_gene: TRBJ2-7
CDR3aa: CSARDFLRYEQYF
CDR3nt: TGCAGTGCTAGAGATTTTCTGCGTTACGAGCAGTACTTC

v_gene: TRBV20-1
d_gene: NA
abundance: NA
j_gene: TRBJ2-1
CDR3aa: CSASDGYSGGF
CDR3nt: TGCAGTGCTAGTGATGGCTATAGCGGTGGATTC

v_gene: TRBV5-1
d_gene: NA
abundance: NA
j_gene: TRBJ2-7
CDR3aa: CASSPGRDEQYF
CDR3nt: TGCGCCAGCAGCCCCGGTCGGGACGAGCAGTACTTC

v_gene: TRBV29-1
d_gene: NA
abundance: NA
j_gene: TRBJ2-3
CDR3aa: CSMLGEITDTQYF
CDR3nt: TGCAGCATGTTGGGGGAAATTACAGATACGCAGTATTTT

v_gene: TRBV5-1
d_gene: NA
abundance: NA
j_gene: TRBJ2-1
CDR3aa: CASRTGQGELAGGRHEQFF
CDR3nt: TGCGCCAGCAGAACGGGACAGGGGGAATTAGCGGGAGGGCGGCATGAGCAGTTCTTC

v_gene: TRBV5-1
d_gene: TRBD2
abundance: NA
j_gene: TRBJ2-1
CDR3aa: CASSPRLAGDQVQFF
CDR3nt: TGCGCCAGCAGCCCCCGACTAGCGGGGGACCAAGTGCAGTTCTTC

v_gene: TRBV7-3
d_gene: TRBD1
abundance: once
j_gene: TRBJ1-2
CDR3aa: CASSPTGVYGYTF
CDR3nt: TGTGCCAGCAGCCCGACAGGGGTCTATGGCTACACCTTC

v_gene: TRBV15
d_gene: NA
abundance: once
j_gene: TRBJ2-5
CDR3aa: CATSRGDEETQYF
CDR3nt: TGTGCCACCAGCAGGGGAGATGAAGAGACCCAGTACTTC

v_gene: TRBV6-1
d_gene: NA
abundance: NA
j_gene: TRBJ1-2
CDR3aa: CASASPGGVYGYTF
CDR3nt: TGTGCCAGCGCGTCACCAGGAGGCGTCTATGGCTACACCTTC

v_gene: TRBV12-3/TRBV12-4
d_gene: NA
abundance: NA
j_gene: TRBJ1-1
CDR3aa: CASSLTGSTEAFF
CDR3nt: TGTGCCAGCAGTTTAACTGGGTCCACTGAAGCTTTCTTT

v_gene: TRBV7-3
d_gene: NA
abundance: NA
j_gene: TRBJ2-1
CDR3aa: CASSSGEGGGNEQFF
CDR3nt: TGTGCCAGCAGCTCGGGGGAGGGGGGCGGCAATGAGCAGTTCTTC

v_gene: TRBV6-6
d_gene: NA
abundance: NA
j_gene: TRBJ2-7
CDR3aa: CASSPTGTNSYEQYF
CDR3nt: TGTGCCAGCAGTCCGACAGGCACGAACTCCTACGAGCAGTACTTC

v_gene: TRBV28
d_gene: NA
abundance: NA
j_gene: TRBJ1-6
CDR3aa: CASGGAGTVTLHF
CDR3nt: TGTGCCAGCGGTGGGGCTGGGACCGTCACCCTCCACTTT

v_gene: TRBV20-1
d_gene: TRBD1
abundance: NA
j_gene: TRBJ1-2
CDR3aa: CSARLPGQGLFFGYTF
CDR3nt: TGCAGTGCTAGATTACCGGGACAGGGTTTGTTTTTTGGCTACACCTTC

v_gene: TRBV5-1
d_gene: TRBD2
abundance: NA
j_gene: TRBJ2-1
CDR3aa: CASSLWSPWGGRNNEQSF
CDR3nt: TGCGCCAGCAGCCTCTGGAGTCCCTGGGGCGGGAGGAACAATGAGCAGTCCTTC

v_gene: TRBV20-1
d_gene: NA
abundance: NA
j_gene: TRBJ2-2
CDR3aa: CSARLTTGELIF
CDR3nt: TGCAGTGCTAGACTCACCACCGGGGAGCTGATTTTT

v_gene: TRBV20-1
d_gene: TRBD1
abundance: once
j_gene: TRBJ1-2
CDR3aa: CSADETGTGYGYTF
CDR3nt: TGCAGTGCTGACGAAACAGGGACAGGCTATGGCTACACCTTC

v_gene: TRBV20-1
d_gene: NA
abundance: NA
j_gene: TRBJ2-7
CDR3aa: CSARPQRGWEQYF
CDR3nt: TGCAGTGCGAGACCGCAAAGGGGATGGGAGCAGTACTTC